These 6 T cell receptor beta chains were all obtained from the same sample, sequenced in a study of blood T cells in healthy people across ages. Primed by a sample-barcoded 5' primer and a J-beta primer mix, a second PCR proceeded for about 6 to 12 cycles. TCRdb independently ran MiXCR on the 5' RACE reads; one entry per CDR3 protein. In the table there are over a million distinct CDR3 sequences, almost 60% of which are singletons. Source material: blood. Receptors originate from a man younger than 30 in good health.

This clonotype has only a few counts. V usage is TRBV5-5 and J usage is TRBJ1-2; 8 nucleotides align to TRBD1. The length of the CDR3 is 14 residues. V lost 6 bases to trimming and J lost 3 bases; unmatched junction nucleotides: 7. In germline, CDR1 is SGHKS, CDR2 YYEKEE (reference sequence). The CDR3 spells CASTRTGWDYGYTF. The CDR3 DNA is TGTGCCAGCACCAGGACAGGGTGGGACTATGGCTACACCTTC.

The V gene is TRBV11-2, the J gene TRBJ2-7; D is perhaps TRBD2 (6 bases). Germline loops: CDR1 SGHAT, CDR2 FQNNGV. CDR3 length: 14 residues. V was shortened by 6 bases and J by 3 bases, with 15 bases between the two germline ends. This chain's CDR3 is CASRRLGPLYEQYF. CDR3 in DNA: TGTGCCAGCAGGAGACTAGGCCCCCTCTACGAGCAGTACTTC.

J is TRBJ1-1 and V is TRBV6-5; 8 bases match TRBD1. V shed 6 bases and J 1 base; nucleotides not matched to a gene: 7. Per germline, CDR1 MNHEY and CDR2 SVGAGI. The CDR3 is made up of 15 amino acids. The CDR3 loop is CASRSTGGGNTEAFF. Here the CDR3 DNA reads TGTGCCAGCAGATCCACAGGGGGAGGGAACACTGAAGCTTTCTTT.

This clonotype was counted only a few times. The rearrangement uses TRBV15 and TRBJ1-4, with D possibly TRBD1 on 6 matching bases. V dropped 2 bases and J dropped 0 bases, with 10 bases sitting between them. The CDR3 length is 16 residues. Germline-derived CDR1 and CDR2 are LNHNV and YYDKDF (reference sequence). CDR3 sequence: CATSRTNRATNEKLFF. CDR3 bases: TGTGCCACCAGCAGAACCAACAGGGCAACTAATGAAAAACTGTTTTTT.

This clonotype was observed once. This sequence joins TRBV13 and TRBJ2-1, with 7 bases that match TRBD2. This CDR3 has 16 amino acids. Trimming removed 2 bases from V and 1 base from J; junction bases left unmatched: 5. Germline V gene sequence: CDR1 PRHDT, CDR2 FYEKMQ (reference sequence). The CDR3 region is CASSLRREGSYNEQFF. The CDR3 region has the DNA TGTGCCAGCAGCTTAAGGAGGGAGGGGTCCTACAATGAGCAGTTCTTC.

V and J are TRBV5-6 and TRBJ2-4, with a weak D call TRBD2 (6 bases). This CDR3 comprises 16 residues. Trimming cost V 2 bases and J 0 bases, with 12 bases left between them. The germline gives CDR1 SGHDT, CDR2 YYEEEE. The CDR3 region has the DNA TGTGCCAGCAGCTTAGAGGGGCGGGGAGCCAAAAACATTCAGTACTTC. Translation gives CASSLEGRGAKNIQYF.